This TCR beta chain emerged from a study of breast tumors, draining lymph nodes, adjacent tissues. The lymph nodes were axillary draining lymph nodes from breast cancer patients. TCRdb used MiXCR to reprocess the multiplex PCR reads, holding one entry per CDR3 protein. The sample yields under 300,000 distinct CDR3 sequences, nearly 35% seen once. The CDR3 has 15 amino acids. V shed 5 bases, J shed 4 bases, and the junction held 4 bases outside the gene matches. The germline V gene encodes CDR1 SGHVS and CDR2 FQNEAQ. The chain links TRBV7-8 to TRBJ1-5; 11 bases agree with TRBD1. The receptor comes from a female donor with breast cancer. Some clones in this sample may be carry-over from other donors' samples. The specimen was axillary lymph node tissue. CDR3 sequence (DNA): TGTGCCAGCAGCAGCGGACAGGGGGCGAATCAGCCCCAGCATTTT. Amino acids: CASSSGQGANQPQHF.